This TCR beta chain was observed in a study of post-analysis software for immune sequencing data. Findings and caveats of the study: With TRBV5-6, TRBV5-1 and TRBV20-1 included, about 5 TRBV segments were more frequent in patients than in controls. Samples from a shared batch, those prepared together, strongly co-clustered by F measure.

With respect to this clonotype: The antigen is unknown.

The authors incorporated unique molecular identifiers into the TCR beta cDNA libraries. Each CDR3 protein is one row after TCRdb ran MiXCR on the PCR reads. Of about 820,000 distinct CDR3 sequences in the sample, around 50% are singletons; the top ten hold 4.6%. CDR3 size: 13 residues. V was shortened by 6 bases and J by 2 bases, with 14 bases between the two germline ends. CDR1 and CDR2 (germline): SQVTM, ANQGSEA. The chain joins TRBV29-1 to TRBJ2-7; tentatively, D is TRBD1 (6 bases). The sequence came from a girl aged 5 to 17 with multiple sclerosis. The specimen was blood. CDR3 in DNA: TGCAGCGTCCGAAGGGCAGGGGCCTACGAGCAGTACTTC. Its translation: CSVRRAGAYEQYF.